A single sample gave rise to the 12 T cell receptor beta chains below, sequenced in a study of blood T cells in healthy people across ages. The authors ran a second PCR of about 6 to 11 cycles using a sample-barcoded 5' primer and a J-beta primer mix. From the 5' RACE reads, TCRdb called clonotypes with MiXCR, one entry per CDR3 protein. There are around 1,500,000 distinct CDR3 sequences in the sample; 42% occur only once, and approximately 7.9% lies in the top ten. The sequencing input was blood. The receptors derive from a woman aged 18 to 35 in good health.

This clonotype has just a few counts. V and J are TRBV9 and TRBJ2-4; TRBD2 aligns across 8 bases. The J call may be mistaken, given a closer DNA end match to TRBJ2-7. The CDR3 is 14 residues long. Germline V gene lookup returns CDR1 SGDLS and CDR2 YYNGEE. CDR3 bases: TGTGCCAGCAGCAACCCCGGGGGGGGTTACGAGCAGTACTTC. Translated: CASSNPGGGYEQYF.

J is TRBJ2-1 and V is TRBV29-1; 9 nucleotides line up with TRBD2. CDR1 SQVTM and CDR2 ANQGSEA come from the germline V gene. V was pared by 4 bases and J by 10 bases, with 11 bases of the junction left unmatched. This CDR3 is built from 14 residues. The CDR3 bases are TGCAGCGTTGGGGCTAGCGGGGCCTCCTACGAGCAGTTCTTC. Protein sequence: CSVGASGASYEQFF.

The CDR3 loop reads CSARLKREVFQEQYF. The CDR3 DNA is TGCAGCGCTCGTTTAAAGCGGGAGGTCTTTCAGGAGCAGTACTTC. This rearrangement joins TRBV29-1 to TRBJ2-7; 9 bases map to TRBD2. Losses at the gene ends were 7 bases for V and 7 bases for J; bases not matched to a gene: 17. From germline, CDR1 is SQVTM and CDR2 ANQGSEA. There are 15 residues in the CDR3.

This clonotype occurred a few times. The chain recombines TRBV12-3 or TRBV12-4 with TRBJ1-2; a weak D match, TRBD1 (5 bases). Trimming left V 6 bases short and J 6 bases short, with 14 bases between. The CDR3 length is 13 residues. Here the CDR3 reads CASSRGTADGYTF. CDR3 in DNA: TGTGCCAGCAGCCGCGGGACGGCGGATGGCTACACCTTC.

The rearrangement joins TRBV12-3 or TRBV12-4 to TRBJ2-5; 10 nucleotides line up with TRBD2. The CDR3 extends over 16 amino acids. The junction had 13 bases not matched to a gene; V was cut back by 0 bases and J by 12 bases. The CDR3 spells CASSLARTSGAPFEYF. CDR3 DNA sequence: TGTGCCAGCAGTTTAGCGCGAACTAGCGGGGCCCCTTTTGAGTACTTC.

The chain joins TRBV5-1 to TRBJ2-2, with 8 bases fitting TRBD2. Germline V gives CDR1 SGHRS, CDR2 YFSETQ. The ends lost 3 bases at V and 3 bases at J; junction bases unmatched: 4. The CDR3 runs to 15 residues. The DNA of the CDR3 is TGCGCCAGCAGCTCAGCTAGCGGGTACACCGGGGAGCTGTTTTTT. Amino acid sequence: CASSSASGYTGELFF.

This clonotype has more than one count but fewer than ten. The CDR3 spells CASQDFLNEQFF. CDR3 in DNA: TGTGCCAGCCAGGACTTCCTCAATGAGCAGTTCTTC. V gene TRBV27 combines with J gene TRBJ2-1, with a tentative D call TRBD2 (5 bases). Germline V lookup: CDR1 MNHEY, CDR2 SMNVEV (reference sequence). V was shortened by 8 bases and J by 6 bases, with 11 bases between the two germline ends. The CDR3 is made up of 12 amino acids.

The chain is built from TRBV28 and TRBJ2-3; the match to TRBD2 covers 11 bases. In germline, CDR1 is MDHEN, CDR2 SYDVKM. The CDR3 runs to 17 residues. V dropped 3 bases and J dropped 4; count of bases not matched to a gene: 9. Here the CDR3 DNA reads TGTGCCAGCAGTTTGCGGTTACTAGCGGGAGTGGCAGATACGCAGTATTTT. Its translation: CASSLRLLAGVADTQYF.

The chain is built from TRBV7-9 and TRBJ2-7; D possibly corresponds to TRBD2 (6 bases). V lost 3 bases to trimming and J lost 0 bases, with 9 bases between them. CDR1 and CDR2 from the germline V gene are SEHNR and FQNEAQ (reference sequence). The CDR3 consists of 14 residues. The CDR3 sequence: CASSFTSTSYEQYF. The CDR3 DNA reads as TGTGCCAGCAGCTTTACTAGCACCTCCTACGAGCAGTACTTC.

This CDR3 reads CASREAAPEASGTYEQYF. The CDR3, as DNA: TGTGCCAGCAGGGAGGCCGCCCCGGAGGCTAGCGGGACCTACGAGCAGTACTTC. This chain joins TRBV6-1 and TRBJ2-7, with TRBD2 matching 9 bases. This CDR3 has 18 residues. The V gene end was trimmed by 6 bases and the J gene end by 2 bases; junction bases not matched to a gene: 17. Germline CDR1 and CDR2: MNHNS and SASEGT.

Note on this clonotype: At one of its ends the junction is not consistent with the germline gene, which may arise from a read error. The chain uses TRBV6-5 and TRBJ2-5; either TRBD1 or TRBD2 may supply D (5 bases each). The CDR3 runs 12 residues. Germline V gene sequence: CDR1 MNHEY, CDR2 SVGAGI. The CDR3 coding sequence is TGTGCCAGCACCGGTACGATCGGGACCCGGTACTTC. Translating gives CASTGTIGTRYF.

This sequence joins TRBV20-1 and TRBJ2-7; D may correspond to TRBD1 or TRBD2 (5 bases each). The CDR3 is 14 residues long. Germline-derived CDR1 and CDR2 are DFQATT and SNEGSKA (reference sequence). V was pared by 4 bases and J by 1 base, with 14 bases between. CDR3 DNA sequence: TGCAGTGCTACCTACACGGGACCTTCCTACGAGCAGTACTTC. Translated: CSATYTGPSYEQYF.